This T cell receptor (beta chain) was obtained from a study of monozygotic twins with inflammatory bowel disease. Points from the study as a whole: IBD patients showed reduced TCRbeta diversity (inverse Simpson) versus healthy co-twins. The sharing of clonotypes with others was lower in IBD patients than in healthy twins, especially with disease activity. Evidence failed to back one strong IBD-linked signal or clonotype.

Details on this clonotype: Its specificity is unknown.

From its re-call of the 5' RACE reads, TCRdb lists each CDR3 protein once, without DNA. The specimen's table records some 160,000 distinct CDR3 sequences. This CDR3 is 15 amino acids long. Germline CDR1 is SGHRS and CDR2 is YFSETQ. This TCR came from a human donor with ulcerative colitis or Crohn's disease, or a healthy co-twin of an affected twin (not recorded which). Sequencing was done on a sample of blood. V is TRBV5-1 and J is TRBJ1-1; lacking DNA, the TRBD1 call made by TCRdb goes unchecked. CDR3 loop: CASTRGQGIASEAFF.